This T cell receptor (beta chain) stems from a study of early T cells in non-severe SARS-CoV-2 infection. This CDR3 comprises 11 residues. The V gene lost 8 bases and the J gene lost 4 bases, with 8 bases spanning the gap. Germline V gene data show CDR1 as MNHEY and CDR2 as SVGAGI. This clonotype was detected a few times. Unique molecular identifiers were affixed to single, distinct cDNA molecules. TCRdb used MiXCR to reprocess the 5' RACE reads, holding one entry per CDR3 protein. Seen here are about 76,000 distinct CDR3 sequences, about 11% observed once, and the top ten hold around 5%. This rearrangement joins TRBV6-5 to TRBJ1-2; the D is unclear. The source of this sequence is an adult who was a healthcare worker with PCR-confirmed SARS-CoV-2 infection or an uninfected control (not recorded which). The sequencing input was whole blood. For the CDR3, the DNA is TGTGCCAGCTGGGGAGGCTATGGCTACACCTTC. This encodes CASWGGYGYTF.